This T cell receptor beta chain originates from a study of radiation and T cells in renal cell carcinoma. TCRdb keeps only in-frame clones here, not all; method: immunoSEQ multiplex PCR. The sample lists approximately 150,000 clones, 75% to 90% occurring once. Stated time point: blood 4 weeks post-SBRT, at nephrectomy. The treatment denotes: 15 Gy SBRT to primary tumor, nephrectomy 4 weeks later. Nephrectomy followed 15 Gy stereotactic body radiation by 4 weeks. Blood was sampled at baseline, 2 weeks and 4 weeks after SBRT. Broader study findings: Baseline intratumoral clonotype presence is unknown without pretreatment biopsies. From baseline, blood top tumor clonotypes peaked at 2 weeks post-radiation.

Germline values: CDR1 LNHNV, CDR2 YYDKDF (reference sequence). Trimming left V 0 bases short and J 6 bases short, with 11 bases between. The CDR3 sequence is 14 residues long. A note on this clone: Its specificity is not known.

The specimen was blood, collected from a patient whose treatment included radiotherapy and nephrectomy. The sequence came from a woman aged 50 to 60 with renal cell carcinoma. V usage is TRBV15 and J usage is TRBJ1-1, with unresolved D. The chain's CDR3 is CATSRDRQSAEAFF. CDR3 sequence (DNA): TGTGCCACCAGCAGAGATCGGCAGTCAGCTGAAGCTTTCTTT.